These 15 T cell receptor beta chains were all obtained from the same sample, sequenced in a study of tissue T cells after allogeneic stem cell transplantation. The assay was immunoSEQ multiplex PCR, and TCRdb's table has in-frame clones only and misses some. This sample has 4,000 or so clones, with roughly 50% found just once. Time point specified: mouse harvest day 7 after allogeneic transplant. Mouse grafts combined 10^7 T-cell-depleted bone marrow cells with 10^6 splenic CD5+ T cells. Specimen: gut tissue. The receptors were sampled from a female BALB/c mouse given C57BL/6 T cells with graft-versus-host disease after an allogeneic hematopoietic cell transplant.

This clone was picked up a small number of times. Germline and genes: mouse. The sequence runs out 1 residue before the end of the CDR3; the remainder is reconstructed from the germline J gene. V usage is TRBV26 and J usage is TRBJ1-3; D is unresolved. Germline V gene data show CDR1 as KGHPV and CDR2 as FQNQEV (reference sequence). This CDR3 has 15 amino acids. V gave up 3 bases and J gave up 0 bases, with 9 bases separating them. The sequenced part of the CDR3 DNA is TGTGCCAGCAGTCTCGGCACCTATTCTGGAAATACGCTCTAT. Amino acid sequence: CASSLGTYSGNTLY. In full, the CDR3 reads CASSLGTYSGNTLYF.

A note on this clone: Genes and germline come from the mouse. The CDR3 extends 1 residue past the end of the read, so its final part is completed from the germline J gene. V usage is TRBV3 and J usage is TRBJ2-5; 8 nucleotides match TRBD1. The CDR3 spans 14 residues. CDR1 SNHLY and CDR2 FYNGKV come from the germline V gene (reference sequence). J gave up 2 bases and V 5 bases, and 3 bases lay outside the gene matches. The sequenced part of the CDR3 DNA is TGTGCCAGCAGCCAACAGGGGGTCCAAGACACCCAGTAC. Translated: CASSQQGVQDTQY. The complete CDR3 protein is CASSQQGVQDTQYF.

A word on this clone: Mouse gene names and germline throughout. Partial CDR3 DNA: TGTGCAAGCAGCCCCAAGGGGAACTCCGACTACACC. It is translated as CASSPKGNSDYT. The entire CDR3 reads CASSPKGNSDYTF. The chain joins TRBV16 to TRBJ1-2; tentative D call: TRBD1 (5 bases). Read sequence stops 1 residue before the CDR3 end, and the germline J gene provides the missing end. The CDR3 consists of 13 residues. V was shortened by 5 bases and J by 2 bases, with 9 bases between the two germline ends. Per germline, CDR1 SGHSA and CDR2 FRNQAP.

This clone showed up just a few times. Mouse names are used for the genes. CDR3 DNA, as far as it was read: TGTGCCAGCAGTATAGGGGGCCTAAACTCCGACTACACC. Translation: CASSIGGLNSDYT. In full, the CDR3 is CASSIGGLNSDYTF. J is TRBJ1-2 and V is TRBV19; TRBD1 might be the D (5 bases). The read falls 1 residue short of the CDR3 end, and the missing part is taken from the germline J gene. V dropped 0 bases and J dropped 1 base, with 7 bases sitting between them. Germline V gives CDR1 FNHDT, CDR2 SITEND (reference sequence). The CDR3 is 14 amino acids.

For this clone: Mouse gene names and germline throughout. The read finishes 1 residue shy of the CDR3 end, and the germline J gene is used to complete it. J is TRBJ2-5 and V is TRBV26, with D unclear. V was pared by 4 bases and J by 5 bases, with 7 bases between. The CDR3 has 12 residues. Germline values: CDR1 KGHPV, CDR2 FQNQEV (reference sequence). The covered CDR3 bases are TGTGCCAGCAGTCGGCGCAGAGACACCCAGTAC. The encoded protein is CASSRRRDTQY. The whole CDR3 region reads CASSRRRDTQYF.

Concerning this clone: Mouse names are used for the genes. The chain's CDR3 is CASSEGRGYQDTQYF. The sequenced part of the CDR3 DNA is TGTGCCAGCAGTGAAGGCAGGGGGTACCAAGACACCCAGTAC. The chain carries TRBV13-3 and TRBJ2-5; 7 bases are a match to TRBD1. The CDR3 extends 1 residue past the end of the read, so its final part is completed from the germline J gene. Germline values: CDR1 NNHDY, CDR2 SYVADS. The CDR3 is 15 amino acids. Trimming removed 2 bases from V and 1 base from J; junction bases left unmatched: 4. Filled out from reference TRBV13-3 and TRBJ2-5, the complete variable domain reads EAAVTQSPRSKVAVTGGKVTLSCHQTNNHDYMYWYRQDTGHGLRLIHYSYVADSTEKGDIPDGYKASRPSQENFSLILELASLSQTAVYFCASSEGRGYQDTQYFGPGTRLLVL.

On this clone itself: Gene names and germline refer to mouse. The sequenced fragment ends 1 residue before the CDR3 boundary, so the rest is inferred from the germline J gene. The chain links TRBV26 to TRBJ1-4, with D perhaps TRBD1 (6 bases). With 2 bases removed from V and 6 bases from J, the gap between germline ends came to 13 bases. In germline, CDR1 is KGHPV, CDR2 FQNQEV (reference sequence). The length of the CDR3 is 15 residues. CDR3 bases read: TGTGCCAGCAGTCTGATACAGGGAGGAGACGAAAGATTATTT. Protein sequence: CASSLIQGGDERLF. The complete CDR3 sequence is CASSLIQGGDERLFF.

Note on this clone: The gene symbols are mouse symbols. The read falls 1 residue short of the CDR3 end, and the missing part is taken from the germline J gene. The rearrangement joins TRBV23 to TRBJ2-5; the D call TRBD2 from the table was never checked on the DNA. Germline CDR1 reads KGHTA; CDR2 reads FQNQQP. The CDR3 is made up of 14 amino acids. Incomplete CDR3 DNA: TGCTCCAGCCCTCGGACTGGGGCCCAAGACACCCAGTAC. As protein: CSSPRTGAQDTQY. The CDR3 reads in full as CSSPRTGAQDTQYF.

About this clone itself: Mouse germline and gene names are used. The missing CDR3 end, 1 residue past where the read stops, is filled in from the germline J gene. The chain is built from TRBV31 and TRBJ1-4; 10 positions agree with TRBD1. CDR1 and CDR2 from the germline V gene are GKSSPN and SITVG. The ends lost 5 bases at V and 7 bases at J; junction bases unmatched: 7. The CDR3 sequence is 14 residues long. The CDR3 DNA, read in part, is TGTGCCTGGGGGTCGGGACAGGGGAGCGAAAGATTATTT. Protein sequence: CAWGSGQGSERLF. The complete CDR3 sequence is CAWGSGQGSERLFF.

On this clone itself: The listed genes are named as in mouse. The DNA ends 1 residue before the CDR3 does, and the rest of the CDR3 is filled in from the germline J gene. This chain links TRBV26 with TRBJ1-6, with 7 positions matching TRBD1. TRBJ1-6 is annotated as an ORF whose role is uncertain. The ends lost 6 bases at V and 7 bases at J; junction bases unmatched: 6. This CDR3 is 14 amino acids long. Germline CDR1 is KGHPV and CDR2 is FQNQEV (reference sequence). CDR3 residues: CASSRQGGNSPLYF. The sequenced CDR3 bases are TGTGCCAGCAGCCGACAGGGAGGGAATTCGCCCCTCTAC.

This clone turned up a few times. Here the gene names and germline are mouse. The read stops 1 residue short of the end of the CDR3; the missing end is completed from the germline J gene. V and J are TRBV26 and TRBJ2-1; 8 nucleotides align to TRBD1. The CDR3 spans 13 residues. In germline, CDR1 is KGHPV, CDR2 FQNQEV (reference sequence). Trimming cost V 6 bases and J 4 bases; bases outside gene matches: 2. The CDR3 region is CASSQGAYAEQFF. Incomplete CDR3 DNA: TGTGCCAGCAGCCAGGGGGCATATGCTGAGCAGTTC.

Of note for this clone: Genes here carry mouse names. CDR3 DNA, as far as it was read: TGTGCCTGGAGTCTGGGGGGGAGCTCCTATGAACAGTAC. Translation: CAWSLGGSSYEQY. In full, the CDR3 reads CAWSLGGSSYEQYF. This chain links TRBV31 with TRBJ2-7; the match to TRBD2 covers 7 bases. The observed sequence ends 1 residue before the CDR3 terminus, with the missing tail filled in from the germline J gene. V trimming: 0 bases; J trimming: 0 bases; junction bases outside the gene matches: 2. This CDR3 is 14 amino acids long. Germline V gene data show CDR1 as GKSSPN and CDR2 as SITVG.

Concerning this clone itself: Mouse names are used for the genes. The read gets to within 1 residue of the CDR3 end, and the germline J gene fills in the rest. This rearrangement joins TRBV3 to TRBJ1-1; 7 nucleotides line up with TRBD1. Unmatched junction bases numbered 0, after V lost 5 bases and J lost 0 bases. The CDR3 loop spans 13 amino acids. The germline V gene encodes CDR1 SNHLY and CDR2 FYNGKV (reference sequence). The sequenced CDR3 bases are TGTGCCAGCAGCCAGGGGGCAAACACAGAAGTCTTC. This gives the protein CASSQGANTEVF. The whole CDR3 is CASSQGANTEVFF.

As regards this clone: Gene names denote mouse genes. The CDR3 end is not reached by the read, which stops 1 residue before it; the germline J gene fills it in. The V call is TRBV12-1, the J call TRBJ2-2; D possibly corresponds to TRBD1 (6 bases). Germline V gene lookup returns CDR1 SGHSN and CDR2 HYEKVE. Deletions cut 2 bases from V and 2 bases from J, with 8 bases between. The length of the CDR3 is 14 residues. This chain's CDR3 is CASSPGHNTGQLYF. The CDR3 DNA, read in part, is TGTGCCAGCTCTCCGGGACATAACACCGGGCAGCTCTAC.

Comments on this clone: The germline and genes are mouse ones. Read coverage stops 1 residue before the CDR3 terminus; the germline J gene supplies the remainder. This chain uses TRBV3 with TRBJ2-7, with TRBD1 matching 10 bases. Trimming cost V 2 bases and J 3 bases; bases outside gene matches: 1. The CDR3 has 14 residues. Germline values: CDR1 SNHLY, CDR2 FYNGKV (reference sequence). The CDR3 protein is CASSLRDRGYEQYF. The covered CDR3 bases are TGTGCCAGCAGCTTAAGGGACAGGGGCTATGAACAGTAC.